This TCR beta chain comes out of a study of cytomegalovirus exposure and HLA in healthy donors. Using immunoSEQ multiplex PCR, the repertoire was profiled, and TCRdb retains in-frame clones only, with some absent. The data contain about 73,000 clones, about 87% of them singletons. This CDR3 contains 17 residues. After removal of 4 bases from V and 3 bases from J, the junction contained 11 bases not matched to a gene. CDR1 MNHNS and CDR2 SASEGT come from the germline V gene. Sequences were obtained from PBMCs. The chain joins TRBV6-1 to TRBJ2-7; TRBD1 matches 11 bases. The sequence came from a woman aged 18-30 years in good health and CMV-seropositive. CDR3 protein: CASSALSRGTGGYEQYF. CDR3 coding DNA: TGTGCCAGCAGTGCCCTCTCAAGAGGGACAGGGGGCTACGAGCAGTACTTC.